This T cell receptor beta chain derives from a study of blood T cell repertoires in COVID-19. Study background: Samples of COVID-19 (acute and convalescent) were obtained from the United States, Italy and Spain. T cells, B-cell-depleted T cells, or PBMCs supplied cDNA or gDNA.

V dropped 5 bases and J dropped 0; count of bases not matched to a gene: 4. The CDR3 runs 15 residues. Germline V gives CDR1 MNHEY, CDR2 SVGAGI. Participants were placed into cohorts based on the clinical history they reported. The method was immunoSEQ multiplex PCR; TCRdb's version includes in-frame clones alone and lacks a portion of them. The repertoire holds under 300,000 clones, with approximately 90% as singletons. The clonotype was recovered from a woman in her 40s with acute COVID-19. This sequence joins TRBV6-5 and TRBJ1-1; 9 bases match TRBD1. Sequencing was carried out using PBMCs or T cells enriched from blood (not recorded which). CDR3 bases: TGTGCCAGCAGTACGGGACAGGGTATGAACACTGAAGCTTTCTTT. It yields the protein CASSTGQGMNTEAFF.